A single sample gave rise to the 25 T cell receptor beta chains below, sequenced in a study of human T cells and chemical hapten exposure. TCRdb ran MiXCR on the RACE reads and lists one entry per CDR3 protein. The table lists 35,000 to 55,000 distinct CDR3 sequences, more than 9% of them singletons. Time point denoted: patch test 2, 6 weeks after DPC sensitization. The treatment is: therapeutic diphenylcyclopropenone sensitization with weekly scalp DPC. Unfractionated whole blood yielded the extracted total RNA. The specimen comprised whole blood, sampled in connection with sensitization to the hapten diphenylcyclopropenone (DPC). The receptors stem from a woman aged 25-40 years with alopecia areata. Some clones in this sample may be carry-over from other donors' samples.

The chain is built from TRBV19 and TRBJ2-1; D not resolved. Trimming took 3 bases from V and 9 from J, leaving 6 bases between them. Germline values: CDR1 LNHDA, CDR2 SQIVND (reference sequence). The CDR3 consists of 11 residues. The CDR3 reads CASSILGEQFF. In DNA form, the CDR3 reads TGTGCCAGTAGTATTCTGGGTGAGCAGTTCTTC.

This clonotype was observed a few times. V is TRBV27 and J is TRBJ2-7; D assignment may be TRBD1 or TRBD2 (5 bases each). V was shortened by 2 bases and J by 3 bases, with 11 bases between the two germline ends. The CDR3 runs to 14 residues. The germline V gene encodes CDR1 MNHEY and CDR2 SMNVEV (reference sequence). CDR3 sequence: CASSLTGAVYEQYF. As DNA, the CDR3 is TGTGCCAGCAGTTTAACCGGGGCCGTCTACGAGCAGTACTTC.

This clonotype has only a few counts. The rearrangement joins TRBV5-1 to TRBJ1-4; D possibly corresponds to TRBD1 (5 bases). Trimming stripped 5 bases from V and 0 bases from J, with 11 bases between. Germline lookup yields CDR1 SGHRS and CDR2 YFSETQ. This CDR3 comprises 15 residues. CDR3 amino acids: CASRKGQATNEKLFF. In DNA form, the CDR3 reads TGCGCCAGCAGGAAAGGACAAGCAACTAATGAAAAACTGTTTTTT. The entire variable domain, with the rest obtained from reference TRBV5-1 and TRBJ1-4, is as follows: KAGVTQTPRYLIKTRGQQVTLSCSPISGHRSVSWYQQTPGQGLQFLFEYFSETQRNKGNFPGRFSGRQFSNSRSEMNVSTLELGDSALYLCASRKGQATNEKLFFGSGTQLSVL.

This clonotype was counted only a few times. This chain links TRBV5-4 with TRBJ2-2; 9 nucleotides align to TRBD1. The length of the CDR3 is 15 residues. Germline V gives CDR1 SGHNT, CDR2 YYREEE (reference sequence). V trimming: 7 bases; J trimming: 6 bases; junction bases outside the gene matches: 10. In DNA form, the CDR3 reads TGTGCCAGCGGAACAGGGGGCGGTGGCGCCGGGGAGCTGTTTTTT. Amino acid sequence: CASGTGGGGAGELFF.

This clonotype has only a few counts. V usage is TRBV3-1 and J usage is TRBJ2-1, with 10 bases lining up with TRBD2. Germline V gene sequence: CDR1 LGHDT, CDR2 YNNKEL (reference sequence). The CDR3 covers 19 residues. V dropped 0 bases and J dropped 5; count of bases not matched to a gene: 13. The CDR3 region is CASSQDLWASGGRNNEQFF. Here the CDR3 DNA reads TGTGCCAGCAGCCAAGACTTATGGGCTAGCGGGGGAAGGAACAATGAGCAGTTCTTC.

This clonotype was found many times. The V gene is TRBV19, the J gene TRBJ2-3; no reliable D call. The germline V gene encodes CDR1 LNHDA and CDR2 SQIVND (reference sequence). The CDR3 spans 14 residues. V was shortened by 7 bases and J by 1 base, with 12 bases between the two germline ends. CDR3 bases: TGTGCCAGTAACGGGCGGAGAGGCACAGATACGCAGTATTTT. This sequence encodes CASNGRRGTDTQYF.

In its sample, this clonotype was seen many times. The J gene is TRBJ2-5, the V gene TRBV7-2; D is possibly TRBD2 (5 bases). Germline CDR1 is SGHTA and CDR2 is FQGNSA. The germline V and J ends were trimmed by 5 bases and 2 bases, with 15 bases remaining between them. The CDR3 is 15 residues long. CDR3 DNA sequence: TGTGCCAGCAGCCGAGGGCCCGGGGTGCAAGAGACCCAGTACTTC. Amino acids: CASSRGPGVQETQYF.

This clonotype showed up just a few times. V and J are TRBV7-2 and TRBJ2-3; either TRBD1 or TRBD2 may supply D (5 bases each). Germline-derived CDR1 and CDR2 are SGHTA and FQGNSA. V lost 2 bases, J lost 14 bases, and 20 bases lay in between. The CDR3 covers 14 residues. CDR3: CASSLSRDPFQLYF. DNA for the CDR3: TGTGCCAGCAGCTTATCCCGGGACCCCTTTCAGTTGTATTTT.

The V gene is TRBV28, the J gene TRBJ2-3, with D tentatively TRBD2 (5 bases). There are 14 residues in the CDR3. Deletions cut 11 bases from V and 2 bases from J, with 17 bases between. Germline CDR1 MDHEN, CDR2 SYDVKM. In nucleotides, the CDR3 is TGTGCCGCAGCAGACGGGGAGTCCACAGATACGCAGTATTTT. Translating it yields CAAADGESTDTQYF.

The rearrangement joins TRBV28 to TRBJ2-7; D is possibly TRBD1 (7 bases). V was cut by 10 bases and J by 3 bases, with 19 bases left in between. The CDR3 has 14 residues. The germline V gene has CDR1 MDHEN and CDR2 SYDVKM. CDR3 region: CATRGVIRRYEQYF. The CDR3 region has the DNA TGTGCCACCAGGGGGGTGATCCGACGCTACGAGCAGTACTTC.

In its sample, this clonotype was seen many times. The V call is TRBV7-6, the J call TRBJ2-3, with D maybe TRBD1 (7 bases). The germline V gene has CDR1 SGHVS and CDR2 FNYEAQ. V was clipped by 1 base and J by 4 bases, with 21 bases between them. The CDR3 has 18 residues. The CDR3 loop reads CASSLVQGSGPSPDTQYF. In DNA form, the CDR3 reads TGTGCCAGCAGCTTAGTACAGGGGAGCGGGCCGAGCCCAGATACGCAGTATTTT. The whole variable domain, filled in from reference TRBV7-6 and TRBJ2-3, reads GAGVSQSPRYKVTKRGQDVALRCDPISGHVSLYWYRQALGQGPEFLTYFNYEAQQDKSGLPNDRFSAERPEGSISTLTIQRTEQRDSAMYRCASSLVQGSGPSPDTQYFGPGTRLTVL.

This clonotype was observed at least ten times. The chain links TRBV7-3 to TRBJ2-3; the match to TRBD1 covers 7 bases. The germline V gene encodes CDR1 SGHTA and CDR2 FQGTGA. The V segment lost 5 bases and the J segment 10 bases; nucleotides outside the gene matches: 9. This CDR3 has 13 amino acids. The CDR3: CASSVTGVASQYF. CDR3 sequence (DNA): TGTGCCAGCAGCGTCACAGGGGTCGCATCGCAGTATTTT.

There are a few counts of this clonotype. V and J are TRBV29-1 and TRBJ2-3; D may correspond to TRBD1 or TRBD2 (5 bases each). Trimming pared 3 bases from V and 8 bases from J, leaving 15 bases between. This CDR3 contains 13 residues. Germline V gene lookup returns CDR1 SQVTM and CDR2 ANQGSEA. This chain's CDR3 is CSVEGVSSGTQYF. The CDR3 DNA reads TGCAGCGTTGAGGGGGTATCCAGTGGTACGCAGTATTTT.

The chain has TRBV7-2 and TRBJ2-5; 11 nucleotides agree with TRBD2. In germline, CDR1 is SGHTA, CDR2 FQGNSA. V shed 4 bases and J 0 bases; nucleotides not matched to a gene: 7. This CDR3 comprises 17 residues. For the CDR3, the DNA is TGTGCCAGCAGCTCCTCCGGACTAGCGGGTAACCAAGAGACCCAGTACTTC. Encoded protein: CASSSSGLAGNQETQYF. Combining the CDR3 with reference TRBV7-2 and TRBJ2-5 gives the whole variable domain GAGVSQSPSNKVTEKGKDVELRCDPISGHTALYWYRQSLGQGLEFLIYFQGNSAPDKSGLPSDRFSAERTGGSVSTLTIQRTQQEDSAVYLCASSSSGLAGNQETQYFGPGTRLLVL.

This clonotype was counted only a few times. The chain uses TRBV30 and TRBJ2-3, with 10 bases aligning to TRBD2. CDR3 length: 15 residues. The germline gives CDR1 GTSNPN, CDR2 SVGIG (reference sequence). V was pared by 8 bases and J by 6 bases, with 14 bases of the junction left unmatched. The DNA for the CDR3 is TGTGCCCAAAGCGGGGGGGCTCTTTTAAGTGATACGCAGTATTTT. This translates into CAQSGGALLSDTQYF.

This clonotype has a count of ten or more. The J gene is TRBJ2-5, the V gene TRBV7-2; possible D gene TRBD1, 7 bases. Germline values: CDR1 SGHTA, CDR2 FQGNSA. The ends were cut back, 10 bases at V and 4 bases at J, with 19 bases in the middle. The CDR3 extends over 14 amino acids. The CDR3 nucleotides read TGTGCCACACACAGGGGACTCGTTCCAGAGACCCAGTACTTC. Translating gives CATHRGLVPETQYF.

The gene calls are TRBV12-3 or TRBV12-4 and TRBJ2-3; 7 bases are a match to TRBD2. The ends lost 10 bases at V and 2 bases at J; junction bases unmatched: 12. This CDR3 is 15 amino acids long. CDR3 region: CAIRRVGGDTDTQYF. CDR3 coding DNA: TGTGCCATCCGTAGAGTGGGGGGGGACACAGATACGCAGTATTTT.

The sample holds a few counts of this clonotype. The CDR3 bases are TGTGCCATCCAGGACAGGGACACTGAAGCTTTCTTT. Encoded protein: CAIQDRDTEAFF. The gene calls are TRBV10-3 and TRBJ1-1, with 8 bases lining up with TRBD1. V shed 8 bases, J shed 3 bases, and the junction held 2 bases outside the gene matches. The CDR3 loop spans 12 amino acids. CDR1 is ENHRY and CDR2 is SYGVKD in the germline V gene.

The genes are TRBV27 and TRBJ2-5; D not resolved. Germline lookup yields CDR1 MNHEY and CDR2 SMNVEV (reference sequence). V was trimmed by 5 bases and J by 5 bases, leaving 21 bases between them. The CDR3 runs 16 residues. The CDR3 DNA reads TGTGCCAGCAGTCCCACCCTGATGGTGGCACCCGAGACCCAGTACTTC. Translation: CASSPTLMVAPETQYF.

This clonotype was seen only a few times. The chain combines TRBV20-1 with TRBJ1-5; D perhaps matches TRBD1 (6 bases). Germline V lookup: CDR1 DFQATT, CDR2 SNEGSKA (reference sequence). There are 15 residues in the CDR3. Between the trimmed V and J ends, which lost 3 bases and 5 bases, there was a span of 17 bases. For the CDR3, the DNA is TGCAGTGCTAGCCTAGGGAACAGGGTTGATCAGCCCCAGCATTTT. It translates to CSASLGNRVDQPQHF.

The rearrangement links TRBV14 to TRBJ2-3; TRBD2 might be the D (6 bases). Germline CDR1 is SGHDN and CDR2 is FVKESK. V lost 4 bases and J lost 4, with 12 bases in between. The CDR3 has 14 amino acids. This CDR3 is CASSLAEGSDTQYF. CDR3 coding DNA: TGTGCCAGCAGCCTAGCGGAGGGGTCAGATACGCAGTATTTT.

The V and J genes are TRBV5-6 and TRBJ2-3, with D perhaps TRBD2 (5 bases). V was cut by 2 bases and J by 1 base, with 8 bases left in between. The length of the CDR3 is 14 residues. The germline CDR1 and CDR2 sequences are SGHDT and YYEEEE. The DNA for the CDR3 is TGTGCCAGCAGCTTCGAGGGAGGCACAGATACGCAGTATTTT. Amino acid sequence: CASSFEGGTDTQYF.

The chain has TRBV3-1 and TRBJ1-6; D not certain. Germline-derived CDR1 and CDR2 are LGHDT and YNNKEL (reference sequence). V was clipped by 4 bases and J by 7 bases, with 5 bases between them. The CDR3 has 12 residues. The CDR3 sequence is CASSPTNSPLHF. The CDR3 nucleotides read TGTGCCAGCAGCCCCACCAATTCACCCCTCCACTTT.

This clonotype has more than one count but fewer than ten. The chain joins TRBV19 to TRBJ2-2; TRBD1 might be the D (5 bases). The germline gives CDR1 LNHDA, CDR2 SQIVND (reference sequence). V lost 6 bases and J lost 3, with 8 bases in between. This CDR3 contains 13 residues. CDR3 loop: CASRQGYTGELFF. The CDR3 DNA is TGTGCCAGTAGGCAGGGATACACCGGGGAGCTGTTTTTT.

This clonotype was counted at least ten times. The CDR3 reads CAISEHGESSYNSPLHF. CDR3 bases: TGTGCCATCAGTGAGCATGGGGAGAGCTCCTATAATTCACCCCTCCACTTT. V is TRBV10-3 and J is TRBJ1-6; no firm D call. Germline V gives CDR1 ENHRY, CDR2 SYGVKD. The CDR3 runs to 17 residues. V was pared by 2 bases and J by 0 bases, with 11 bases between.